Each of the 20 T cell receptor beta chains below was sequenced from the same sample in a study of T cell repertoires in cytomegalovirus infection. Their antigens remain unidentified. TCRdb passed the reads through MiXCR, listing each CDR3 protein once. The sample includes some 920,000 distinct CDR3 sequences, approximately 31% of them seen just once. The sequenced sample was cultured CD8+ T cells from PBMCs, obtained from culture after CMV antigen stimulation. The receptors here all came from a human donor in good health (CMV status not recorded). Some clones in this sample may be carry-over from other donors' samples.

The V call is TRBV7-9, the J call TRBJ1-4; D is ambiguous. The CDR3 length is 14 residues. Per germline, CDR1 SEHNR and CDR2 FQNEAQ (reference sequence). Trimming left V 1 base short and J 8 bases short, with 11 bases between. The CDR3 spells CASSLGPGREKLFF. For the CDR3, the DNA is TGTGCCAGCAGCTTAGGACCCGGGCGGGAAAAACTGTTTTTT. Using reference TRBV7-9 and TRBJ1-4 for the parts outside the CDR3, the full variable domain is DTGVSQNPRHKITKRGQNVTFRCDPISEHNRLYWYRQTLGQGPEFLTYFQNEAQLEKSRLLSDRFSAERPKGSFSTLEIQRTEQGDSAMYLCASSLGPGREKLFFGSGTQLSVL.

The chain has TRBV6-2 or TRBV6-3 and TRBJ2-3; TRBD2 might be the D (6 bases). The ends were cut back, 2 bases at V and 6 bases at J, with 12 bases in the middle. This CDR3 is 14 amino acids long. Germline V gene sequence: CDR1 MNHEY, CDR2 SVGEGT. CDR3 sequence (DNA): TGTGCCAGCAGTTACCTAAGGAGGGAGGATACGCAGTATTTT. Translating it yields CASSYLRREDTQYF.

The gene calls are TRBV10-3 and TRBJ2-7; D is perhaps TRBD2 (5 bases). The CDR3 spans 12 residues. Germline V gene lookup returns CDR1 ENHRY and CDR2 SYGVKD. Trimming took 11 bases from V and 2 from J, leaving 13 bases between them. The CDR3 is CASQEDPYEQYF. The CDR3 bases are TGTGCCTCTCAGGAGGATCCCTACGAGCAGTACTTC.

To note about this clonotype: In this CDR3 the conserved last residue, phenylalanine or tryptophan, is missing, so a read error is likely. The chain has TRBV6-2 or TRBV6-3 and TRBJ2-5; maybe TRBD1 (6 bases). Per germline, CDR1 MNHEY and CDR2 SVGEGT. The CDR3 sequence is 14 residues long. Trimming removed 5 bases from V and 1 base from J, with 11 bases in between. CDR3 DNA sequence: TGTGCCAGCAGTCCCGGGACAAGCCAAGAGACCCAGTACTGC. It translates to CASSPGTSQETQYC.

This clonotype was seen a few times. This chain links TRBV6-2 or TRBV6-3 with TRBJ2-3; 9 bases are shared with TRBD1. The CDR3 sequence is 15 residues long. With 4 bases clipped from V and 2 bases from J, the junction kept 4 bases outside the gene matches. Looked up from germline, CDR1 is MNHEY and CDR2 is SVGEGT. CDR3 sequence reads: CASSLYRGHTDTQYF. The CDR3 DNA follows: TGTGCCAGCAGTTTATACAGGGGGCACACAGATACGCAGTATTTT.

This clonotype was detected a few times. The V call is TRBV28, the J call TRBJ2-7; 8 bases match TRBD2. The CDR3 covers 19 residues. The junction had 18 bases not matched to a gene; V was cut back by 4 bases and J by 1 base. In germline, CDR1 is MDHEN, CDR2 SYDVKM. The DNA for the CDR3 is TGTGCCAGCAGTTCCCAACAAGGCCGGGGGGGTGAACTTTCCTACGAGCAGTACGTC. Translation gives CASSSQQGRGGELSYEQYV.

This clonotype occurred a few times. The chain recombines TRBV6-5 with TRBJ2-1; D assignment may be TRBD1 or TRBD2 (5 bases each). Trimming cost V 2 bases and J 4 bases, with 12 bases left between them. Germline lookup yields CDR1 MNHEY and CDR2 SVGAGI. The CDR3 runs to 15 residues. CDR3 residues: CASSYSGDHYNEQFF. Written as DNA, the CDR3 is TGTGCCAGCAGTTACAGTGGGGACCATTACAATGAGCAGTTCTTC.

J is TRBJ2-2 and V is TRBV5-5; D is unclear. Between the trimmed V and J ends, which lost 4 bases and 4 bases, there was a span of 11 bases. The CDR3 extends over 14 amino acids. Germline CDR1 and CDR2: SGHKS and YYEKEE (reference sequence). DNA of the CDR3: TGTGCCAGCAGCCGCGTCTGGGGCACCGGGGAGCTGTTTTTT. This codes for CASSRVWGTGELFF.

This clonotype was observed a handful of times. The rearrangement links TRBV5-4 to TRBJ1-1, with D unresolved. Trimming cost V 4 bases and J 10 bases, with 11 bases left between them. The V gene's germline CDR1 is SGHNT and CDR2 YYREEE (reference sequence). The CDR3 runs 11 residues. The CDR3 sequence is CASSKGPRAFF. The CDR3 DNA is TGTGCCAGCAGCAAGGGTCCACGAGCTTTCTTT.

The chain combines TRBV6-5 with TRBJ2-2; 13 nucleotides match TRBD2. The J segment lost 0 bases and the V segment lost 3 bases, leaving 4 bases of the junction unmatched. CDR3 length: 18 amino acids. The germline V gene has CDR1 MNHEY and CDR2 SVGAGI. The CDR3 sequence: CASSYTLAGGTNTGELFF. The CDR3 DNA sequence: TGTGCCAGCAGTTATACACTAGCGGGGGGGACGAACACCGGGGAGCTGTTTTTT.

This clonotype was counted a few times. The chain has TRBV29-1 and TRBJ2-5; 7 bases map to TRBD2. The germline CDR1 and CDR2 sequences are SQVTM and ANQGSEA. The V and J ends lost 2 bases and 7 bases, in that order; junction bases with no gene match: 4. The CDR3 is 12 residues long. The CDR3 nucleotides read TGCAGCGTTGAAAGTGGGGGGGGGACCCAGTACTTC. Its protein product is CSVESGGGTQYF. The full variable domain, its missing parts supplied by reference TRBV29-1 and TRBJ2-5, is SAVISQKPSRDICQRGTSLTIQCQVDSQVTMMFWYRQQPGQSLTLIATANQGSEATYESGFVIDKFPISRPNLTFSTLTVSNMSPEDSSIYLCSVESGGGTQYFGPGTRLLVL.

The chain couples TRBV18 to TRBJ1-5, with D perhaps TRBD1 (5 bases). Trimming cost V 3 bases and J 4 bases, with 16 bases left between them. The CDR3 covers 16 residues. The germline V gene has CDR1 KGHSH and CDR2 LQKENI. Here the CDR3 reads CASSPQGMGENQPQHF. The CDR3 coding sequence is TGTGCCAGCTCACCTCAGGGTATGGGGGAGAATCAGCCCCAGCATTTT.

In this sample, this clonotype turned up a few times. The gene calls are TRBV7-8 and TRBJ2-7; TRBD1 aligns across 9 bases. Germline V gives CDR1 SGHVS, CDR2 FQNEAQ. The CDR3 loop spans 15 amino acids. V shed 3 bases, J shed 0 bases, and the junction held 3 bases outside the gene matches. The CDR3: CASSFPGQGSYEQYF. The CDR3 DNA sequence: TGTGCCAGCAGCTTCCCGGGACAGGGCTCCTACGAGCAGTACTTC.

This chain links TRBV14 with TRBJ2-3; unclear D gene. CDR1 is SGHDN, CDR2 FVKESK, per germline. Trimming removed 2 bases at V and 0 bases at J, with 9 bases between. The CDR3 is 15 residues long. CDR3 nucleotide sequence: TGTGCCAGCAGCCAACACAGTCCAAGCACAGATACGCAGTATTTT. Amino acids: CASSQHSPSTDTQYF.

Here the CDR3 reads CASYSRARAYEQYF. The CDR3 DNA sequence: TGTGCCAGCTATTCTCGGGCCAGGGCCTACGAGCAGTACTTC. V and J are TRBV27 and TRBJ2-7, with a possible D match to TRBD1 (5 bases). The V and J ends lost 8 bases and 2 bases respectively, with 16 bases between them. Germline CDR1 and CDR2: MNHEY and SMNVEV (reference sequence). The CDR3 consists of 14 residues.

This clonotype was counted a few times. CDR3 in amino acids: CASSLLIDPYEQYF. CDR3 nucleotide sequence: TGTGCCAGCAGCTTGTTGATTGACCCCTACGAGCAGTACTTC. V is TRBV5-6 and J is TRBJ2-7; D call uncertain. From germline, CDR1 is SGHDT and CDR2 YYEEEE. The CDR3 runs to 14 residues. V was pared by 1 base and J by 2 bases, with 10 bases between.

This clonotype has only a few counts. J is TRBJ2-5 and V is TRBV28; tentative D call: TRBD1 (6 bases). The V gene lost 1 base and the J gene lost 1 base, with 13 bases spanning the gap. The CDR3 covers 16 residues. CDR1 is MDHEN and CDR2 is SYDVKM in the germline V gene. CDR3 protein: CASSLSHRDPQETQYF. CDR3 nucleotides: TGTGCCAGCAGTTTATCCCACAGGGACCCCCAAGAGACCCAGTACTTC.

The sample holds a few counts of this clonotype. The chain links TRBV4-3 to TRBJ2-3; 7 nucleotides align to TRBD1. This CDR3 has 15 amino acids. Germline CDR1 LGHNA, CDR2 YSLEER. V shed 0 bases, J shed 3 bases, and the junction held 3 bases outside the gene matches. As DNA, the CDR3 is TGCGCCAGCAGCCAAGAAATGGGACAGACAGATACGCAGTATTTT. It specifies CASSQEMGQTDTQYF.

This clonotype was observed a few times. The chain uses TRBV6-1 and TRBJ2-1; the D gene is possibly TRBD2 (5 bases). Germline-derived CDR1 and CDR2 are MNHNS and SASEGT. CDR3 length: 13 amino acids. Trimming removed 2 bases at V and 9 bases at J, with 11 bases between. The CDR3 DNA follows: TGTGCCAGCAGTGAACGGGGATGGATTGAGCAGTTCTTC. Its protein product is CASSERGWIEQFF.

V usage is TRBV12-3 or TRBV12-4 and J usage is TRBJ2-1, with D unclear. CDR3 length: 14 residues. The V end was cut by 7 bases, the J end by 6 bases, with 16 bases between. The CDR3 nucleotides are TGTGCCAGCACCTATCGGCCCGTTTTCAATGAGCAGTTCTTC. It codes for CASTYRPVFNEQFF.